The T cell receptor beta chain described here comes from a study of breast tumors, draining lymph nodes, adjacent tissues. The lymph nodes were axillary draining lymph nodes from breast cancer patients. TCRdb processed the multiplex PCR reads anew with MiXCR; each CDR3 protein has one entry. This table has 160,000 or so distinct CDR3 sequences, more than 25% appearing once. This clonotype was counted many times. The CDR3 extends over 17 amino acids. Germline V gives CDR1 MDHEN, CDR2 SYDVKM. The V end lost 6 bases, the J end lost 1 base, and 19 bases lay between the germline ends. This receptor was obtained from a female donor with breast cancer. Some clones in this sample may be carry-over from other donors' samples. The gene calls are TRBV28 and TRBJ1-5, with D possibly TRBD1 on 5 matching bases. Material for sequencing was axillary lymph node tissue. Here the CDR3 reads CASSSGTLWGSNQPQHF. The CDR3 DNA follows: TGTGCCAGCAGCTCCGGGACCCTATGGGGCAGCAATCAGCCCCAGCATTTT.